This T cell receptor beta chain is drawn from a study of T-cell memory formation after mild COVID-19. TCRdb reprocessed the 5' RACE reads via MiXCR and lists one record per CDR3 protein. The sample yields some 250,000 distinct CDR3 sequences, 18% seen once. V gave up 5 bases and J gave up 8 bases; unmatched junction bases: 14. Germline CDR1 reads MDHEN; CDR2 reads SYDVKM. This CDR3 has 15 residues. This clonotype was picked up a small number of times. The TCR comes from a man younger than 35 who had mild COVID-19 (a few samples of this study predate the infection). Cell type and time point are not known. Sequencing was performed on PBMCs or a T cell subset sorted from them (not recorded which). The rearrangement links TRBV28 to TRBJ1-2, with 7 bases aligning to TRBD1. This chain's CDR3 is CASSPTPDRARGYTF. In nucleotides, the CDR3 is TGTGCCAGCAGTCCCACTCCTGACAGGGCGCGGGGCTACACCTTC.